These T cell receptor beta chains were read from a single sample in a study of prognosis after radiotherapy for stage I lung cancer. One entry per CDR3 protein results from TCRdb running MiXCR on the multiplex PCR reads. The sample consists of under 50,000 distinct CDR3 sequences, roughly 25% of them appearing once. The sequencing here drew on PBMCs, taken before or after stereotactic body radiation therapy (not recorded which). The receptors were sampled from a donor over 45 with non-small cell lung cancer. Each CDR3 is given without its conserved first and last residue. The order of the fields is V gene, D gene, J gene, CDR3 protein. A D gene is named only where the DNA matches it firmly.

v_gene: TRBV9
d_gene: NA
j_gene: TRBJ2-7
CDR3aa: ASSESDGQTYEQY

v_gene: TRBV6-1
d_gene: NA
j_gene: TRBJ2-5
CDR3aa: ASSGSSGETQY

v_gene: TRBV7-2
d_gene: TRBD1
j_gene: TRBJ2-5
CDR3aa: ASSPGPGQAGETQY

v_gene: TRBV7-6
d_gene: TRBD2
j_gene: TRBJ2-3
CDR3aa: ASSLIGTSGRTGTDTQY

v_gene: TRBV7-2
d_gene: NA
j_gene: TRBJ2-7
CDR3aa: ASSYGNTSYEQY

v_gene: TRBV20-1
d_gene: NA
j_gene: TRBJ1-1
CDR3aa: SAATGTGNTEAF

v_gene: TRBV19
d_gene: NA
j_gene: TRBJ1-5
CDR3aa: ASSIARGNQPQH

v_gene: TRBV6-1
d_gene: NA
j_gene: TRBJ1-2
CDR3aa: ASSEGETGYGYT

v_gene: TRBV6-1
d_gene: TRBD2
j_gene: TRBJ2-1
CDR3aa: ASRLGLAGGKNEQF

v_gene: TRBV15
d_gene: NA
j_gene: TRBJ2-3
CDR3aa: ATSGSKGIDTQY

v_gene: TRBV5-1
d_gene: NA
j_gene: TRBJ1-4
CDR3aa: ASSVGMRQSPNEKLF

v_gene: TRBV7-2
d_gene: NA
j_gene: TRBJ2-2
CDR3aa: ASNEVGANTAELF

v_gene: TRBV28
d_gene: NA
j_gene: TRBJ2-7
CDR3aa: ASSSSRREPYEQY

v_gene: TRBV7-2
d_gene: TRBD2
j_gene: TRBJ2-7
CDR3aa: ASSLASGRYEQY

v_gene: TRBV6-5
d_gene: TRBD2
j_gene: TRBJ2-1
CDR3aa: ASSYWTSGSSYNEQF

v_gene: TRBV19
d_gene: NA
j_gene: TRBJ2-3
CDR3aa: ASSMVSGARDTQY

v_gene: TRBV28
d_gene: NA
j_gene: TRBJ2-3
CDR3aa: ASGREVGTDTQY

v_gene: TRBV20-1
d_gene: NA
j_gene: TRBJ2-5
CDR3aa: SARVRGGTQETQY

v_gene: TRBV7-8
d_gene: NA
j_gene: TRBJ2-7
CDR3aa: ATSLIGEQY

v_gene: TRBV20-1
d_gene: NA
j_gene: TRBJ2-3
CDR3aa: RATDTDTQY

v_gene: TRBV24-1
d_gene: NA
j_gene: TRBJ2-5
CDR3aa: ATSAGISVAETQY

v_gene: TRBV5-1
d_gene: NA
j_gene: TRBJ2-3
CDR3aa: ASSPAAGNTDTQY

v_gene: TRBV4-2
d_gene: NA
j_gene: TRBJ2-5
CDR3aa: ASSQGRDQETQY